This entry lists 11 T cell receptor beta chains sequenced from one sample in a study of monozygotic twins with inflammatory bowel disease. From the 5' RACE reads, TCRdb lists one entry per CDR3 protein and no DNA. The ten most abundant clones cover just over 2.5% of a sample with approximately 400,000 distinct CDR3 sequences. Sample: blood. These receptors all stem from a human donor with ulcerative colitis or Crohn's disease, or a healthy co-twin of an affected twin (not recorded which).

The chain joins TRBV30 to TRBJ2-1. CDR1 is GTSNPN, CDR2 SVGIG, per germline (reference sequence). CDR3 length equals 12 residues. Here the CDR3 reads CAGTGAYNEQFF. Full variable domain (remainder filled in from reference TRBV30 and TRBJ2-1): SQTIHQWPATLVQPVGSPLSLECTVEGTSNPNLYWYRQAAGRGLQLLFYSVGIGQISSEVPQNLSASRPQDRQFILSSKKLLLSDSGFYLCAGTGAYNEQFFGPGTRLTVL.

The V and J genes are TRBV6-5 and TRBJ2-7; absent DNA, TCRdb's TRBD2 call cannot be checked. CDR3 size: 17 residues. Looked up from germline, CDR1 is MNHEY and CDR2 is SVGAGI. The CDR3 reads CASSYRITSGEPYEQYF.

V is TRBV5-1 and J is TRBJ2-7. The germline V gene has CDR1 SGHRS and CDR2 YFSETQ. CDR3 length equals 13 residues. The CDR3 here is CASSFKATYEQYF.

The CDR3 region is CASRRGTRTNYGYTF. The chain links TRBV27 to TRBJ1-2; TCRdb's D call of TRBD1 is untestable without DNA. The CDR3 consists of 15 residues. The V gene's germline CDR1 is MNHEY and CDR2 SMNVEV (reference sequence).

The CDR3 is CASSQGEQGDTQYF. This chain links TRBV4-2 with TRBJ2-3; the D gene TCRdb calls, TRBD1, cannot be checked with no DNA. This CDR3 is 14 amino acids long. Germline V lookup: CDR1 LGHNA, CDR2 YNFKEQ.

This sequence joins TRBV6-1 and TRBJ2-2; TCRdb picks TRBD2, but there is no DNA to check that call. This CDR3 is 15 amino acids long. Germline CDR1 MNHNS, CDR2 SASEGT. The CDR3 reads CASSPSGGEPGELFF.

The chain recombines TRBV5-1 with TRBJ2-3. CDR3 length equals 14 residues. Germline CDR1 reads SGHRS; CDR2 reads YFSETQ. The CDR3 is CASSLDGISDTQYF.

V gene TRBV6-2 or TRBV6-3 combines with J gene TRBJ2-6. Germline V gene lookup returns CDR1 MNHEY and CDR2 SVGEGT. The CDR3 spans 17 residues. The CDR3 sequence: CASSNVSSSSGANVLTF.

The chain combines TRBV19 with TRBJ2-1; as DNA is missing, the TRBD1 call by TCRdb cannot be tested. The CDR3 covers 15 residues. The germline V gene has CDR1 LNHDA and CDR2 SQIVND (reference sequence). The chain's CDR3 is CASSISGDPYNEQFF.

This CDR3 reads CASRRDRDRGEAFF. This chain connects TRBV7-3 to TRBJ1-1; TCRdb outputs TRBD1, but without DNA this stays unchecked. The CDR3 contains 14 residues. Per germline, CDR1 SGHTA and CDR2 FQGTGA.

The V call is TRBV7-9, the J call TRBJ2-1; the D call from TCRdb, TRBD2, cannot be confirmed without DNA. CDR3 length: 14 residues. Per the germline V gene, CDR1 is SEHNR and CDR2 is FQNEAQ (reference sequence). The CDR3: CASSWGGGGDEQFF.